This is a list of T cell receptor beta chains from one sample in a study of PD-1 blockade in classical Hodgkin lymphoma. Data came from immunoSEQ multiplex PCR; TCRdb stores just in-frame clones and leaves some out. The data contain over 85,000 clones, roughly 91% of them seen just once; the ten biggest clones take up approximately 2%. The sequencing here drew on peripheral blood mononuclear cells (PBMCs), taken before the fourth cycle of nivolumab. The receptors were gathered from a human donor with classical Hodgkin lymphoma. The CDR3 runs from the conserved cysteine through the conserved F or W. D genes are given only for firm matches. A clone size is listed for some rows: how often the clone was seen (once, few, many), or a class if it is expanded.

-	TRBV6-6	-	TRBJ2-2	TGTGCCAGCAGTCCCTCGACCGCGGCGAACACCGGGGAGCTGTTTTTT	CASSPSTAANTGELFF
-	TRBV30	-	TRBJ1-1	TGTGCCTGGAGGGCCCAGTGGGTAGATACTGAAGCTTTCTTT	CAWRAQWVDTEAFF
-	TRBV27	-	TRBJ2-7	TGTGCCAGCAGCGTCTCCTACGAGCAGTACTTC	CASSVSYEQYF
TRBD1	TRBV7-8	-	TRBJ1-5	TGTGCCAGCAGCTCTGGACAGGATTATCAGCCCCAGCATTTT	CASSSGQDYQPQHF
TRBD1	TRBV19	-	TRBJ1-2	TGTGCCAGTAGTATAGATCCGGCGGACAGGGTCAATGGCTACACCTTC	CASSIDPADRVNGYTF
-	TRBV27	-	TRBJ2-5	TGTGCCAGCAGCGACAGGAGCAAAGAGACCCAGTACTTC	CASSDRSKETQYF
-	TRBV6-5	-	TRBJ2-1	TGTGCCAGCAGCCGCCGACTAGGGGGGGGTGAGCAGTTCTTC	CASSRRLGGGEQFF
-	TRBV11-2	-	TRBJ2-1	TGTGCCAGCAGCCCAGTAGCGGCTTACAATGAGCAGTTCTTC	CASSPVAAYNEQFF
-	TRBV10-3	-	TRBJ2-7	TGTGCCATCAGTGTAGTGGGCGGGGACGGCTACGAGCAGTACTTC	CAISVVGGDGYEQYF
-	TRBV27	once	TRBJ1-1	TGTGCCAGCAGTGCAGACCGGGACTGGACGACGAGAACTGAAGCTTTCTTT	CASSADRDWTTRTEAFF
-	TRBV5-1	once	TRBJ2-5	TGCGCCAGCAGCTTGGGCCCTGGGGGCTACCAAGAGACCCAGTACTTC	CASSLGPGGYQETQYF
TRBD2	TRBV27	-	TRBJ2-5	TGTGCCAGCAGACCCCCGGCGGGAGGGTACCAAGAGACCCAGTACTTC	CASRPPAGGYQETQYF
-	TRBV5-1	few	TRBJ1-5	TGCGCCAGCAGCTACGACGGAAGGTTCAATCAGCCCCAGCATTTT	CASSYDGRFNQPQHF
TRBD1	TRBV28	-	TRBJ1-1	TGTGCCAGCAGTCCTCTATTAATGACAGGGGGTGAAGCTTTCTTT	CASSPLLMTGGEAFF
-	TRBV4-1	-	TRBJ2-1	TGCGCCAGCAGCCCTTTACCACCAGGGAGCTCCTACAATGAGCAGTTCTTC	CASSPLPPGSSYNEQFF
-	TRBV29-1	-	TRBJ1-2	TGCAGCGTTCGGGAGGGGACCTATGGCTACACCTTC	CSVREGTYGYTF
TRBD1	TRBV7-9	once	TRBJ1-3	TGTGCCAGCAGTCCCCGTGAGGGACAGGGACTTGGAAACACCATATATTTT	CASSPREGQGLGNTIYF
-	TRBV4-1	-	TRBJ1-1	TGCGCCAGCAGCCAAGATCCCGGCCTGAACACTGAAGCTTTCTTT	CASSQDPGLNTEAFF
TRBD1	TRBV27	-	TRBJ1-5	TGTGCCAGCAGTTTCGGGACAGGTAGCAATCAGCCCCAGCATTTT	CASSFGTGSNQPQHF
-	TRBV21-1	-	TRBJ2-1	TGTGCCAGCCTTTGGAGCCTAGGGGACTACAATGAGCAGTTCTTC	CASLWSLGDYNEQFF
TRBD1	TRBV7-9	once	TRBJ2-7	TGTGCCAGCAGCTTAGTTAGGACAGGGGGCGCCGAGCAGTACTTC	CASSLVRTGGAEQYF
-	TRBV6-5	-	TRBJ2-7	TGTGCCAGCAGTTACTCGGGCGGGAAGGGCGACGAGCAGTACTTC	CASSYSGGKGDEQYF
-	TRBV5-1	few	TRBJ1-2	TGCGCCAGCAGTTCCGGAACGCATGGCTACACCTTC	CASSSGTHGYTF
TRBD2	TRBV11-1	once	TRBJ2-1	TGTGCCAGCAGCCTGACCGGGACTAGCGGGAGGAGGGAGCAGTTCTTC	CASSLTGTSGRREQFF
-	TRBV9	-	TRBJ2-3	TGTGCCAGCAGCGTCCTAGGGACAACTAGCACAGATACGCAGTATTTT	CASSVLGTTSTDTQYF
-	TRBV9	-	TRBJ1-3	TGTGCCAGCAGCGTGGGGGCAGCCGCCTCTGGAAACACCATATATTTT	CASSVGAAASGNTIYF
-	TRBV6-5	-	TRBJ2-5	TGTGCCAGCAGTTCCCACCTCCAAGAGACCCAGTACTTC	CASSSHLQETQYF
-	TRBV6-6	-	TRBJ1-4	TGTGCCAGCAGTTACTCCCGGGGGGGAAAACTGTTTTTT	CASSYSRGGKLFF
-	TRBV21-1	once	TRBJ1-5	TGTGCCAGCAGCAAAGTTCACACTCCTACGACTAGCAATCAGCCCCAGCATTTT	CASSKVHTPTTSNQPQHF
TRBD1	TRBV5-1	-	TRBJ2-7	TGCGCCAGCAGCTTGTGGGCTATTACAGGGGGTCCTTTCGAGCAGTACTTC	CASSLWAITGGPFEQYF
-	TRBV5-1	-	TRBJ1-3	TGCGCCAGCAGCTTGGCCGGACAGCTCTCTGGAAACACCATATATTTT	CASSLAGQLSGNTIYF
TRBD1	TRBV5-5	-	TRBJ1-4	TGTGCCAGCAGCTCGACAGGGACTAATGAAAAACTGTTTTTT	CASSSTGTNEKLFF
-	TRBV6-1	-	TRBJ1-3	TGTGCCAGCAGTGAAGACCAGAGCTCTGGAAACACCATATATTTT	CASSEDQSSGNTIYF
-	TRBV11-2	once	TRBJ1-2	TGTGCCAGCAGCCATATCCACGGGAGGAACCCCAACTATGGCTACACCTTC	CASSHIHGRNPNYGYTF
-	TRBV18	-	TRBJ1-3	TGTGCCAGCTCACCAGGGGCAGACAACACCATATATTTT	CASSPGADNTIYF
TRBD1	TRBV6-5	-	TRBJ1-1	TGTGCCAGCAACCGGGGAGGGGGCGGCAACACTGAAGCTTTCTTT	CASNRGGGGNTEAFF
TRBD1	TRBV5-6	-	TRBJ1-2	TGTGCCAGCAGCTTGGCCGGGGGACAGGGTAAATTCTATGGCTACACCTTC	CASSLAGGQGKFYGYTF